Described below is a single T cell receptor (beta chain) sequence and its context. Its antigen remains undetermined. Counted from cysteine to phenylalanine, this CDR3 has 15 amino acids. Only the CDR3 DNA is retained, 45 bases long and in frame from the first base. For CDR1 and CDR2, the germline V gene lists MDHEN and SYDVKM. The germline ends are 17 bases apart after V is trimmed by 7 bases and J by 4 bases. In total, around 600 healthy bone marrow donors made up the cohort. Cohort members were all nominally healthy when sampled, although unrecorded immune exposures were likely present. The donor tested CMV seronegative, placing the donor among the 350 to 400 seronegative members of the cohort. Each donor provided a peripheral blood sample, and peripheral blood mononuclear cells were used for TCR beta sequencing. Genomic DNA was extracted from the blood cell samples with the Qiagen DNeasy Blood Extraction Kit.

The data stem from a study of cytomegalovirus exposure and HLA in healthy donors (dated by TCRdb to about 2017). The study in broad terms: An earlier analysis of 587 of the donors reported about 280 Gb of sequence data and 117 million unique TCR beta sequences obtained from about 180 million T cells. About 300 gigabases of sequencing data and 70 million to 95 million unique TCR sequences made up an early release that covered over 550 HLA-typed donors. Of the 300 to 500 genotyped donors, 65% to 90% were placed in the genetic ancestry cluster associated with self-reported Caucasian donors. The aim of the study was to test whether cataloging public T cell receptors could identify signatures of past pathogen exposure. Using immunosequencing, the study profiled T cell repertoires from 500 to 800 subjects and related those repertoires to cytomegalovirus serostatus. Along with the roughly 700-subject first cohort, a separate validation cohort of roughly 110 different subjects was used. High-throughput TCR immunosequencing, statistical association of individual TCRs with disease status, and machine learning were combined to predict cytomegalovirus infection status. A later analysis re-analyzed previously published TCR beta repertoires from several hundred donors and added high-resolution HLA genotyping to study TCR occurrence patterns. The later analysis used no new phenotypic data to find candidate immune exposures, relying instead on TCR beta sequences and their occurrence across donors. To decide whether each TCR beta V gene segment behaved as functional or pseudogenic, an earlier analysis of some 540 of the donors relied on high-throughput TCR beta sequencing. Donor age, sex, ethnicity and CMV serostatus were compiled alongside the repertoire data. In a later genetic analysis, genome-wide SNP genotypes for about three fifths of the roughly 670 donors were used, and that subset was treated as a discovery cohort. All discovery cohort repertoires had been generated on a single sequencing platform. HLA typing included class I and class II loci at four-digit resolution. Typing coverage varied by locus: roughly 629-640 donors for A, B, C, DRB1 and DQB1; more than 500 for DQA1; approximately 570 for DPA1; roughly 450 for DPB1. A few DR-DQ haplotypes were treated as single units for association and clustering because of strong linkage in the cohort. Among a few hundred genotyped donors of the cohort, an average of about 240,000 unique TCR beta nucleotide sequences were sequenced per donor, approximately 20% of them non-productive.

The library was made by the immunoSEQ multiplex PCR assay. For the multiplex PCR, a mixture combining 60 forward primers for TCR Vbeta segments and 13 reverse primers for TCR Jbeta segments was used. The CDR3 region of rearranged TCR beta genes was amplified from genomic DNA with a multiplex PCR assay. The amplified TCR beta libraries were sequenced on the Illumina HiSeq System as 87-base-pair reads. Processing in the source paper ran as follows. A later analysis tallied some 79 million unique TCR beta chains across the 700 or so repertoires, and about 10 million of those chains were shared by two or more donors. A nearest-neighbor algorithm error-corrected the raw reads and collapsed the reads into unique sequences, merging closely related sequences to remove PCR and sequencing errors. CDR3 sequences were aligned to IMGT reference sequences to assign V, D and J gene segments. For a sequence to be retained, at least a six-nucleotide match to both a V gene segment and a J gene segment was required. Rearrangements were classified as productive when the CDR3 lacked stop codons and remained in frame with V and J, and all other rearrangements were classified as non-productive. CDR3 was defined according to IMGT convention as the region running from the second conserved V-encoded cysteine to the conserved J-encoded phenylalanine. The earlier analysis of more than 450 of the donors excluded sequences that lacked an unambiguous match to a single V gene segment. An earlier analysis of a few hundred of the donors called V segments functional above 56.7% productive rearrangements and segregating when the between-donor standard deviation exceeded 5%. A statistical classification framework was built to diagnose cytomegalovirus status from the catalog of TCR beta chain sequences. In a later analysis, V and J genes were assigned by comparing TCR nucleotide sequences against IMGT/GENE-DB human TR gene sequences. Using the TCRdist pipeline, a later analysis assigned CDR3 sequences along with most-parsimonious VDJ recombination scenarios. In a later analysis, each TCR beta chain was defined by its CDR3 amino acid sequence together with its V-gene family, and reads lacking a unique V-gene family were excluded. In a later analysis, 500 to 700 highly shared, low-generation-probability nucleotide sequences were removed to address suspected cross-contamination and a sequencing artifact. For each public chain, a later analysis derived a clonal expansion index from normalized ranks of inferred template counts within each repertoire. In a later analysis, generation probabilities were computed using a VDJ recombination model fitted to out-of-frame rearrangements, and the results were checked against IGoR. In a later analysis, TCR-TCR, TCR-HLA and TCR-CMV co-occurrence was scored with hypergeometric tests, and a repertoire-size bias correction was applied to TCR pairs. False discovery rates were estimated in a later analysis by permuting HLA or CMV assignments 20 times. In a later analysis, co-occurring TCRs were grouped using DBSCAN, and TCRdist sequence similarity was added for clustering within HLA-allele-positive subsets. Repertoires with fewer than 30,000 or more than 120,000 public chains, plus five repertoires with anomalous nucleotide sharing, were excluded from co-occurrence clustering. What TCRdb holds here is the immuneACCESS table cut down to in-frame rearrangements. Part of the clones is not present; checked against another copy, under half of the missing clones reflect an unresolved V gene, and the others are unexplained. That table furnishes V, J and clone size, whereas the DNA furnished D and trimming. This sample's table has entries for around 140,000 clones. The top ten constitute roughly 1.6% of the sample.

General conclusions and limits of the study: Because counts were too low, about 18 rarely observed V segments, including chromosome 9 orphons, were excluded from the earlier analysis of under 650 of the donors. Compared with equally common non-associated chains, HLA-associated TCR beta chains in a later analysis were more clonally expanded and had lower generation probabilities. According to a later genetic analysis, donors in an Asian-associated ancestry cluster had fewer N-insertions in productive TCRs than the approximately 650-donor mean. In a later analysis, the rate of TCR association differed among HLA loci, with DRB1 alleles having the most associated TCRs and HLA-C alleles having the fewest. Correlated functional status among segregating V segments might be attributable to linkage disequilibrium, but an unknown experimental factor could not be ruled out. Some IMGT-functional V segments, including TRBV6-2 and TRBV6-3, could not be told apart with the 87-base-pair reads, so those segments were excluded. A further reported finding was that TCR beta sequences accurately predicted the HLA-A and HLA-B alleles for most subjects in the first cohort. Immune exposure information for the cohort was limited to CMV serostatus. The study listed approximately 150 TCR beta chains as associated with cytomegalovirus. According to a later analysis, most CMV-associated TCR beta chains appeared to be HLA-restricted, and the HLA associations seemed to be driven largely by CMV exposure. In an earlier analysis of approximately 590 of the donors, most TCR beta V segments were observed in productive rearrangements about 87% or about 30% of the time, broadly matching IMGT annotations. Because some donors lacked HLA typing at each locus, the association tests relied only on the typed subset. According to a later analysis, parvovirus B19, influenza, CMV and Epstein-Barr virus appeared linked to several top co-occurrence clusters. Roughly uniform sequencing depth across donors was assumed in presence/absence analyses, although this assumption may not hold. The sequencing pipeline was judged likely to have produced a cluster of highly shared sequence variants as a technical artifact. In a later genetic analysis, a missense DCLRE1C variant was associated with V-gene and J-gene trimming of TCR beta chains, and the association was replicated in an independent cohort. Assigning TCR associations to individual alleles was difficult when HLA alleles, especially DR and DQ, strongly co-occurred. A few of the identified cytomegalovirus-associated TCR beta chains were confirmed in vitro to be specific for cytomegalovirus antigens. The classifier was reported to diagnose cytomegalovirus status with high specificity and sensitivity in both the original cohort and the validation cohort. The cohort was sequenced for TCR beta chains only, and without alpha or paired-chain data the features that could be detected were limited. The authors suggested that the approach could potentially be generalized to other disease states and immunological phenotypes. In a later analysis, some 18,000 TCR beta sequences were associated with specific HLA alleles at a false discovery rate of 0.05. Across donors, most TCR sequences were observed very rarely, whereas some public TCRs were present in many individuals.

Material for sequencing was PBMCs. The rearrangement joined TRBV28 to TRBJ2-1, and possibly TRBD1, on 5 matching bases. This receptor was taken from a middle-aged woman in good health and CMV-seronegative. The DNA reads TGTGCCAGCATATCATGGTCTAGGGGTTACAATGAGCAGTTCTTC. Translated, it reads CASISWSRGYNEQFF. Reference TRBV28 and TRBJ2-1 proteins supply the regions before and after the CDR3; the full variable domain is: DVKVTQSSRYLVKRTGEKVFLECVQDMDHENMFWYRQDPGLGLRLIYFSYDVKMKEKGDIPEGYSVSREKKERFSLILESASTNQTSMYLCASISWSRGYNEQFFGPGTRLTVL.